The rows below give T cell receptor beta chains drawn from one sample of a study of T cell repertoires in cytomegalovirus infection. TCRdb analysed the reads with MiXCR anew, one entry per CDR3 protein. The sample lists 250,000 or so distinct CDR3 sequences; about 12% were seen once. The sequencing input was PBMCs. All receptors come from a human donor in good health (CMV status not recorded). Some clones in this sample may be carry-over from other donors' samples. Both conserved end residues are part of each CDR3. A D gene is named only where the DNA matches it firmly. Only some rows state a clone size, as once, few, many or a class for expanded clones.

>TRBV29-1|.|TRBJ2-3|few
CSVEVSSTDTQYF
TGCAGCGTTGAGGTGTCTAGCACAGATACGCAGTATTTT
>TRBV11-2|.|TRBJ2-2|.
CASARGLNTGELFF
TGTGCCAGCGCGAGGGGACTGAACACCGGGGAGCTGTTTTTT
>TRBV28|.|TRBJ2-7|many
CASSSDRDYYYEQYF
TGTGCCAGCTCCTCCGACAGGGACTACTACTACGAGCAGTACTTC
>TRBV6-2/TRBV6-3|TRBD1|TRBJ1-5|.
CASSYDRASNQPQHF
TGTGCCAGCAGTTACGACAGGGCCAGCAATCAGCCCCAGCATTTT
>TRBV7-8|TRBD2|TRBJ2-5|many
CASSLVAGSGETQYF
TGTGCCAGCAGCTTAGTAGCGGGTAGTGGGGAGACCCAGTACTTC
>TRBV28|.|TRBJ2-5|many
CASSLPGEETQYF
TGTGCCAGCAGCTTACCCGGGGAAGAGACCCAGTACTTC
>TRBV6-2/TRBV6-3|.|TRBJ1-6|many
CASSYSQGPLHF
TGTGCCAGCAGTTACTCCCAGGGACCCCTCCACTTT
>TRBV6-2/TRBV6-3|TRBD2|TRBJ2-1|many
CASRPVGSGRGQEQFF
TGTGCCAGCAGGCCTGTAGGGAGCGGGAGGGGCCAAGAGCAGTTCTTC
>TRBV7-9|TRBD1|TRBJ2-3|.
CASSFLRTGGFGDTQYF
TGTGCCAGCAGCTTCCTACGGACAGGGGGCTTTGGAGATACGCAGTATTTT
>TRBV19|TRBD2|TRBJ2-1|many
CASSTVTSDYNEQFF
TGTGCCAGTAGTACCGTGACTAGCGACTACAATGAGCAGTTCTTC
>TRBV29-1|.|TRBJ1-2|many
CSVRDNYSYGYTF
TGCAGCGTTCGGGACAACTACTCCTATGGCTACACCTTC
>TRBV25-1|.|TRBJ2-5|few
CASSEVRYQETQYF
TGTGCCAGCAGTGAAGTCAGGTACCAAGAGACCCAGTACTTC
>TRBV19|.|TRBJ1-1|.
CASSRGDGNTEAFF
TGTGCCAGTAGTCGAGGGGACGGGAACACTGAAGCTTTCTTT
>TRBV7-4|.|TRBJ2-3|many
CASRGGGDTQYF
TGTGCCAGCCGGGGTGGAGGGGATACGCAGTATTTT
>TRBV6-1|.|TRBJ2-7|.
CASRAAGTYEQYF
TGTGCCAGCAGGGCGGCGGGGACCTACGAGCAGTACTTC
>TRBV6-1|.|TRBJ2-2|many
CATGLLSGELFF
TGTGCCACCGGACTTTTAAGCGGGGAGCTGTTTTTT
>TRBV7-9|.|TRBJ2-7|many
CASSLGQREEQYF
TGTGCCAGCAGCTTAGGCCAAAGAGAAGAGCAGTACTTC
>TRBV7-2|.|TRBJ2-7|many
CASSLPGGPSYEQYF
TGTGCCAGCAGCTTACCGGGCGGGCCCTCCTACGAGCAGTACTTC
>TRBV7-2|.|TRBJ2-7|many
CASSPGGSGYEQYF
TGTGCCAGCAGCCCAGGGGGTAGCGGTTACGAGCAGTACTTC
>TRBV28|.|TRBJ1-2|many
CASSRGYTF
TGTGCCAGCAGCCGTGGCTACACCTTC
>TRBV7-2|TRBD2|TRBJ2-1|many
CASSFREGLNEQFF
TGTGCCAGCAGCTTCCGGGAGGGCCTTAATGAGCAGTTCTTC
>TRBV4-3|.|TRBJ2-3|few
CASSQEEAATSDTQYF
TGCGCCAGCAGCCAAGAGGAGGCGGCCACTTCAGATACGCAGTATTTT
>TRBV19|.|TRBJ1-5|many
CASSILQGSGNQPQHF
TGTGCCAGTAGTATCTTGCAGGGCTCGGGCAATCAGCCCCAGCATTTT
>TRBV7-2|.|TRBJ1-2|medium-sized
CASSLTRLGYTF
TGTGCCAGCAGCTTAACCCGCCTGGGCTACACCTTC
>TRBV4-1|.|TRBJ1-5|few
CASSPQGYSNQPQHF
TGCGCCAGCAGCCCTCAGGGTTATAGCAATCAGCCCCAGCATTTT
>TRBV7-4|.|TRBJ1-5|few
CASSFGGDTNQPQHF
TGTGCCAGCAGCTTTGGGGGGGACACTAATCAGCCCCAGCATTTT
>TRBV7-2|.|TRBJ2-3|many
CASSLFAGNTDTQYF
TGTGCCAGCAGCTTATTCGCGGGGAACACAGATACGCAGTATTTT
>TRBV18|TRBD1|TRBJ2-1|many
CASSPYTGQGISYNEQFF
TGTGCCAGCTCACCATATACGGGACAGGGAATCTCCTACAATGAGCAGTTCTTC
>TRBV20-1|.|TRBJ1-6|.
CSARTGGPNGSPLHF
TGCAGTGCTAGAACCGGGGGCCCCAATGGTTCACCCCTCCACTTT
>TRBV2|.|TRBJ2-7|.
CASTSDSSFSYEQYF
TGTGCCAGCACTTCGGACAGCTCCTTCTCCTACGAGCAGTACTTC
>TRBV4-2|.|TRBJ2-3|.
CASSQVLAGLSTDTQYF
TGTGCCAGCAGCCAAGTTCTCGCGGGACTCAGCACAGATACGCAGTATTTT
>TRBV24-1|.|TRBJ2-2|few
CATSDSVRTNTGELFF
TGTGCCACCAGTGATAGTGTCAGAACGAACACCGGGGAGCTGTTTTTT
>TRBV7-2|.|TRBJ2-2|many
CASSNRLGPGELFF
TGTGCCAGCAGCAACCGACTAGGACCCGGGGAGCTGTTTTTT
>TRBV11-2|TRBD2|TRBJ2-5|many
CASSLGTSGRRYQETQYF
TGTGCCAGCAGCTTAGGGACTAGCGGGAGGCGGTACCAAGAGACCCAGTACTTC
>TRBV11-1|.|TRBJ2-1|many
CASNSGPSNNEQFF
TGTGCCAGCAACTCAGGGCCTTCTAACAATGAGCAGTTCTTC
>TRBV6-5|TRBD1|TRBJ1-2|many
CASSSWDRPMGYTF
TGTGCCAGCAGTTCGTGGGACAGGCCAATGGGCTACACCTTC
>TRBV6-5|.|TRBJ1-1|.
CASSSGGRQTEAFF
TGTGCCAGCAGCTCGGGGGGAAGACAGACTGAAGCTTTCTTT
>TRBV12-3/TRBV12-4|.|TRBJ2-7|few
CASRADSYEQYF
TGTGCCAGCAGGGCGGATTCCTACGAGCAGTACTTC
>TRBV6-8|.|TRBJ2-1|.
CASSRGQTSYNEQFF
TGTGCCAGCAGCCGCGGACAGACATCCTACAATGAGCAGTTCTTC
>TRBV5-1|TRBD1|TRBJ1-6|.
CASSPEGQPNNSPLHF
TGCGCCAGCAGCCCGGAGGGACAGCCTAATAATTCACCCCTCCACTTT